This T cell receptor (beta chain) was recorded in a study of T cells in Graves' hyperthyroidism and ophthalmopathy. Study at large: At initial diagnosis, before any treatment had begun, peripheral blood was obtained.

Points on this clonotype: Its antigen is unknown.

The study excluded patients with uncontrolled infection, other autoimmune disease, pregnancy or lactation. PBMCs stemmed from under 11 ml fresh peripheral blood. Germline V gene data show CDR1 as SGDLS and CDR2 as YYNGEE. This CDR3 region has 15 residues. Trimming stripped 0 bases from V and 5 bases from J, with 12 bases between. Amplified regions were TCR beta CDR3 sequences from RNA transcripts. RT-PCR in the first round (using the HTBI primer set) targeted the TCR CDR3. TCRdb re-called the multiplex PCR reads with MiXCR, one entry per CDR3 protein. Here the sample spans 660,000 or so distinct CDR3 sequences, less than 25% being singletons. Study observations and caveats: Most thyroid clonotypes that were expanded above 0.001 also turned up in blood.

J is TRBJ2-1 and V is TRBV9; D remains ambiguous. This receptor was taken from a man between 25 and 39 years old with Graves' ophthalmopathy. The sample comprised blood. DNA for the CDR3: TGTGCCAGCAGCGTAGGCGGAGCAACCCACAATGAGCAGTTCTTC. This sequence encodes CASSVGGATHNEQFF.